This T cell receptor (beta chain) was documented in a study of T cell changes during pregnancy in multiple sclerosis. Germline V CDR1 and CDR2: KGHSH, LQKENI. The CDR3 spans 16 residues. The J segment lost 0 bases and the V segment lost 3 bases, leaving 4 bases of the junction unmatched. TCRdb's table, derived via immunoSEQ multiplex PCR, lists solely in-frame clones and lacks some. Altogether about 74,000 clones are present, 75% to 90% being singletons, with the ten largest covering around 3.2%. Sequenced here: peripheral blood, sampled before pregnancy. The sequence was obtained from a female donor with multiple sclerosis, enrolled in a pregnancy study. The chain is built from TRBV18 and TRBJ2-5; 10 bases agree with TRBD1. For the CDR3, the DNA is TGTGCCAGCTCACCGGTGGACAGGGGGTACCAAGAGACCCAGTACTTC. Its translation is CASSPVDRGYQETQYF.